A selection of T cell receptor beta chains follows, all from one sample in a study of CD8 T cells in ankylosing spondylitis. TCRdb passed the 5' RACE reads through MiXCR, listing each CDR3 protein once. This sample has over 450,000 distinct CDR3 sequences, with roughly 13% found just once. The sample taken for sequencing was blood, either unsorted or a sorted T cell fraction (not recorded which). The receptor source for this set is a male donor with ankylosing spondylitis. The CDR3 runs from the conserved cysteine through the conserved F or W. D genes are given only for firm matches.

v_call d_call cdr3_aa
TRBV20-1 - CSAGLAWGETQYF
TRBV4-1 - CASSHPGDGFGGGYTF
TRBV7-9 TRBD1 CASSRGQVGAYGYTF
TRBV15 - CATSRDLTAFRFF
TRBV15 TRBD2 CATSGGTSGTDTQYF
TRBV20-1 - CSASERGSNQPQHF
TRBV6-1 - CASWSAGGGATTEAFF
TRBV2 TRBD2 CASSESGGRGSGANVLTF
TRBV9 - CASSAAGSSYEQYF
TRBV7-9 - CASSLYAYNEQFF
TRBV10-3 - CAISAGENYGYTF
TRBV12-3/TRBV12-4 - CASRSQGQPQHF
TRBV11-2 TRBD2 CASSSRLAGTDTQYF
TRBV12-3/TRBV12-4 TRBD1 CASSSSSDRELIFAQYF
TRBV6-5 - CASSYLSTDTQYF
TRBV6-5 TRBD2 CASSYSSGSWTGELFF
TRBV5-1 TRBD2 CASRESGGRRDEQFF
TRBV12-3/TRBV12-4 - CASSFGTRGNNEQFF
TRBV29-1 TRBD2 CSVGGLAGGGTDTQYF
TRBV12-3/TRBV12-4 - CASSAEYYGYTF
TRBV12-3/TRBV12-4 - CASSLGSKQETQYF
TRBV2 - CASSEGRAGQPQHF
TRBV5-6 - CASSLRMAGNTIYF
TRBV20-1 - CSAHLTQGEDEQYF
TRBV12-3/TRBV12-4 - CASTGDQGRDTQYF
TRBV20-1 - CSAERGGRWNTEAFF
TRBV6-4 TRBD1 CASRGQGGTGELFF
TRBV5-1 - CASSLEVHGLNNEQFF
TRBV7-9 TRBD1 CASSERTVPGGKLFF